The rows below give T cell receptor beta chains drawn from one sample of a study of vaccination effects on CD4 cells after COVID-19. These receptors lack a known antigen. The assay was immunoSEQ multiplex PCR, and TCRdb's table has in-frame clones only and misses some. The table shows 27,000 or so clones, with roughly 85% occurring only once. Sequenced here: CD4+ T cells from PBMCs cultured with HCoV-NL63 spike peptides, sampled after COVID-19 vaccination. These receptors all come from a human donor who received a COVID-19 vaccine. Some clones in this sample may be carry-over from other donors' samples. Each CDR3 is given with its conserved first and last residue. The order of the fields is clone size, J gene, D gene, V gene, CDR3 DNA, CDR3 protein. The D gene is left open where the match is weak. Not all rows give a size; the values are once, few, many and, for expanded clones, a class.

once | TRBJ1-5 | . | TRBV12-3/TRBV12-4 | TGTGCCAGCAGTACCGGGGCGGTACAGCCCCAGCATTTT | CASSTGAVQPQHF
. | TRBJ1-1 | TRBD1 | TRBV2 | TGTGCCAGCAGCGGAACCGGGACAGGCGGCACTGAAGCTTTCTTT | CASSGTGTGGTEAFF
. | TRBJ1-5 | . | TRBV5-1 | TGCGCCAGCAGCTTGGGGACAGTTAGCAATCAGCCCCAGCATTTT | CASSLGTVSNQPQHF
. | TRBJ1-6 | TRBD1 | TRBV6-5 | TGTGCCAGCGCTCGCGACAGGGGTAATTCACCCCTCCACTTT | CASARDRGNSPLHF
once | TRBJ2-3 | TRBD2 | TRBV2 | TGTGCCAGCAATACAAACCTAGCGGGGGGGCAGACAGATACGCAGTATTTT | CASNTNLAGGQTDTQYF
. | TRBJ2-1 | . | TRBV2 | TGTGCCAGCAGTGAATTGACCCTGGCTAGGGAATGGGAGCAGTTCTTC | CASSELTLAREWEQFF
. | TRBJ1-5 | TRBD1 | TRBV19 | TGTGCCAGTAGTCCCCTGGACAGGGGAAAACAGCCCCAGCATTTT | CASSPLDRGKQPQHF
once | TRBJ1-2 | . | TRBV5-1 | TGCGCCAGCAGCTTGGTGGGTTATGGCTACACCTTC | CASSLVGYGYTF
. | TRBJ2-3 | . | TRBV6-6 | TGTGCCAGCAGTCCCGCCACTGGCGGGGGCGGAGGGAGCACAGATACGCAGTATTTT | CASSPATGGGGGSTDTQYF
. | TRBJ2-2 | . | TRBV9 | TGTGCCAGCAGCGGCCAGACAGCAATGAACACCGGGGAGCTGTTTTTT | CASSGQTAMNTGELFF
. | TRBJ2-1 | TRBD1 | TRBV7-2 | TGTGCCAGCAGCTTAAGACGCACAGGGGGCGCATTGGAGCAGTTCTTC | CASSLRRTGGALEQFF
. | TRBJ1-4 | . | TRBV6-6 | TGTGCCAGCAGGAACCCCAATGAAAAACTGTTTTTT | CASRNPNEKLFF
. | TRBJ2-3 | TRBD1 | TRBV7-7 | TGTGCCAGCAGCTTAGGATCGAGGACAGGGGGCGCAGATACGCAGTATTTT | CASSLGSRTGGADTQYF
. | TRBJ2-5 | . | TRBV5-1 | TGCGCCAGCAGCTTGGCCCTAAGGGATGGGACCCAGTACTTC | CASSLALRDGTQYF
once | TRBJ1-4 | . | TRBV5-1 | TGCGCCAGCAGCTACCAGGGTTCGGGTTATGAAAAACTGTTTTTT | CASSYQGSGYEKLFF
. | TRBJ1-5 | . | TRBV6-4 | TGTGCCAGCAGTGAAAATGGGGGTGGTCAGCCCCAGCATTTT | CASSENGGGQPQHF
. | TRBJ2-1 | TRBD2 | TRBV28 | TGTGCCAGCAGTCCTTCTAGCGGGGGCGCCTACAATGAGCAGTTCTTC | CASSPSSGGAYNEQFF
. | TRBJ1-2 | TRBD1 | TRBV9 | TGTGCCAGCAGCGTAGAAGGAACAGGGGGCTACTATGGCTACACCTTC | CASSVEGTGGYYGYTF
. | TRBJ2-3 | TRBD1 | TRBV2 | TGTGCCAGCAGGCCACAGGGGGCGGGTGATACGCAGTATTTT | CASRPQGAGDTQYF